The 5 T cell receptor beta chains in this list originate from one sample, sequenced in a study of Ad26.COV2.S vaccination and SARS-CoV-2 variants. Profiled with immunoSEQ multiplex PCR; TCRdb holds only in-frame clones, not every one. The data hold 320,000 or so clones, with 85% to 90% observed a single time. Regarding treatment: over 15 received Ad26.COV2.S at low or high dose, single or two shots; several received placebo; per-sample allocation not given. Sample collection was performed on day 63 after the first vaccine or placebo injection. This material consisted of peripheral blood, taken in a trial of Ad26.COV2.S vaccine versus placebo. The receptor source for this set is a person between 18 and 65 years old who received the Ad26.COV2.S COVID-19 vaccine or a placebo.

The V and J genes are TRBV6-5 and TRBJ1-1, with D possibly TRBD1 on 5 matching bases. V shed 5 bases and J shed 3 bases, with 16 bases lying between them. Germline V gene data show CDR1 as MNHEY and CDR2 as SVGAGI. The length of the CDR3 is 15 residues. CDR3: CASSRQFLFYTEAFF. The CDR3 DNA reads TGTGCCAGCAGTCGACAGTTCCTATTTTACACTGAAGCTTTCTTT.

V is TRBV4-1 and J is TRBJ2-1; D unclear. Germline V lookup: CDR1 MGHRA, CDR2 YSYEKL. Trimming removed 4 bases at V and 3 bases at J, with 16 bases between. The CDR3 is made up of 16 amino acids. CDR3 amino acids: CASSPSLTGVYNEQFF. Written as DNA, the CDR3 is TGCGCCAGCAGCCCATCTCTAACGGGCGTCTACAATGAGCAGTTCTTC.

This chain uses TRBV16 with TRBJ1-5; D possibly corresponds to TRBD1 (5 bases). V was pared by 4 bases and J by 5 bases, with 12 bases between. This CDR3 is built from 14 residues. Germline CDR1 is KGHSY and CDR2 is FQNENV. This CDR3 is CASSPGTEHQPQHF. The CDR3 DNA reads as TGTGCCAGCAGCCCCGGGACCGAGCATCAGCCCCAGCATTTT.

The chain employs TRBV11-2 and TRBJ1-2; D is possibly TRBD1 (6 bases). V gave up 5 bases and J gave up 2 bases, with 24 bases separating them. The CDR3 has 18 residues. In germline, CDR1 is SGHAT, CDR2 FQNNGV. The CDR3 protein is CASSPLGMLGGLNYGYTF. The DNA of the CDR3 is TGTGCCAGCAGCCCCCTAGGGATGTTGGGGGGCTTGAACTATGGCTACACCTTC.

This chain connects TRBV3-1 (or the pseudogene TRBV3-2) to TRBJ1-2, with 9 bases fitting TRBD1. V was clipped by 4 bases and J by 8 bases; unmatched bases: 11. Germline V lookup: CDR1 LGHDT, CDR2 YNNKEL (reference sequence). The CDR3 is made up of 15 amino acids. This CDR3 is CASSRFGTGYWGYTF. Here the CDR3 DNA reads TGTGCCAGCAGCCGATTCGGGACAGGGTATTGGGGCTACACCTTC.